The 25 T cell receptor beta chains given below trace back to one sample, sequenced in a study of blood T cells in healthy people across ages. Using a J-beta primer mix together with a sample-barcoded 5' primer, a second PCR was run for about 7 to 12 cycles. TCRdb reprocessed the 5' RACE reads via MiXCR and lists one record per CDR3 protein. This table holds just over 800,000 distinct CDR3 sequences, around 62% found once. The source material was blood. Receptors were obtained from a man aged 30-40 years in good health.

DNA of the CDR3: TGTGCCACCATAAGCTCGGGGGGCTCTAACTATGGCTACACCTTC. Protein product: CATISSGGSNYGYTF. The genes are TRBV2 and TRBJ1-2; TRBD1 is a possible D gene (6 bases). Trimming took off 10 bases at V and 0 bases at J, with 18 bases between the two ends. This CDR3 spans 15 amino acids. CDR1 is SNHLY and CDR2 is FYNNEI in the germline V gene.

The chain links TRBV6-1 to TRBJ2-7; D is possibly TRBD1 or TRBD2 (5 bases each). With 5 bases removed from V and 3 bases from J, the gap between germline ends came to 11 bases. Germline loops: CDR1 MNHNS, CDR2 SASEGT. This CDR3 has 13 residues. The CDR3 bases are TGTGCCAGCAGTCTCCGGGGCCTCTACGAGCAGTACTTC. Translation: CASSLRGLYEQYF.

A word on this clonotype: One junction end does not reproduce the germline sequence, and a read error may be involved. The rearrangement uses TRBV6-2 or TRBV6-3 and TRBJ2-7; D possibly corresponds to TRBD1 (5 bases). The length of the CDR3 is 12 residues. Germline V gives CDR1 MNHEY, CDR2 SVGEGT. The CDR3 here is CASRTDSYEQYF. CDR3 DNA: TGCGCCAGCCGTACTGACAGCTACGAGCAGTACTTC.

This rearrangement joins TRBV7-3 to TRBJ2-3; 7 bases map to TRBD2. Trimming removed 2 bases from V and 3 bases from J; junction bases left unmatched: 8. CDR3 length: 16 residues. Germline loops: CDR1 SGHTA, CDR2 FQGTGA. Here the CDR3 reads CASSLAGRGGTDTQYF. The CDR3 DNA reads TGTGCCAGCAGCTTAGCAGGGAGGGGTGGTACAGATACGCAGTATTTT.

The chain couples TRBV29-1 to TRBJ2-5; no clear D. TRBJ2-7 matches the DNA end more closely, so the J call is doubtful. The CDR3 contains 11 residues. From germline, CDR1 is SQVTM and CDR2 ANQGSEA. CDR3 bases: TGCAGCGTTGAAAACGGGCACGAGCAGTACTTC. It encodes CSVENGHEQYF.

The chain has TRBV20-1 and TRBJ1-2; perhaps TRBD1 as D (5 bases). V was shortened by 7 bases and J by 2 bases, with 14 bases between the two germline ends. The germline CDR1 and CDR2 sequences are DFQATT and SNEGSKA (reference sequence). CDR3 length: 13 residues. CDR3 sequence: CSGAVGDNYGYTF. CDR3 DNA sequence: TGCAGTGGAGCGGTTGGGGACAACTATGGCTACACCTTC.

The gene calls are TRBV7-6 and TRBJ1-2; possibly TRBD1 for D (6 bases). CDR3 length: 16 amino acids. V lost 5 bases and J 1 base, leaving 17 bases between the germline ends. Germline CDR1 is SGHVS and CDR2 is FNYEAQ. CDR3 in DNA: TGTGCCAGCAGCCCGACAGTACAGGGTTTTAACTATGGCTACACCTTC. Its protein product is CASSPTVQGFNYGYTF.

The J gene is TRBJ2-1, the V gene TRBV4-2; D is perhaps TRBD1 (8 bases). This CDR3 has 16 amino acids. In germline, CDR1 is LGHNA, CDR2 YNFKEQ. The ends were cut back, 4 bases at V and 6 bases at J, with 19 bases in the middle. The CDR3 loop reads CASSRSTGDYANEQFF. In DNA, the CDR3 is TGTGCCAGCAGCCGATCGACAGGGGACTATGCCAATGAGCAGTTCTTC.

The rearrangement uses TRBV30 and TRBJ2-7; a possible D gene is TRBD1 (6 bases). The CDR3 runs to 13 residues. The V end lost 1 base, the J end lost 7 bases, and 14 bases lay between the germline ends. The germline CDR1 and CDR2 sequences are GTSNPN and SVGIG (reference sequence). CDR3 amino acids: CAWSGYRAGEQYF. CDR3 coding DNA: TGTGCCTGGAGTGGATACAGGGCTGGGGAGCAGTACTTC.

The chain employs TRBV4-2 and TRBJ2-1; a weak D match, TRBD1 (6 bases). This CDR3 is 16 amino acids long. Germline values: CDR1 LGHNA, CDR2 YNFKEQ. V was shortened by 1 base and J by 3 bases, with 13 bases between the two germline ends. CDR3 sequence: CASSQGTDLFYNEQFF. CDR3 nucleotide sequence: TGTGCCAGCAGCCAAGGGACAGACCTTTTCTACAATGAGCAGTTCTTC.

This clonotype turned up a few times. The chain is built from TRBV4-3 and TRBJ2-5, with no clear D. The CDR3 is 12 residues long. The V end was cut by 10 bases, the J end by 0 bases, with 9 bases between. The germline gives CDR1 LGHNA, CDR2 YSLEER. The CDR3 loop is CAKGLYQETQYF. The CDR3 DNA sequence: TGCGCCAAAGGGCTCTACCAAGAGACCCAGTACTTC.

This clonotype was detected a few times. The CDR3 region is CASSQDSRAHGSPLHF. CDR3 sequence (DNA): TGCGCCAGCAGCCAAGATAGCAGGGCCCATGGTTCACCCCTCCACTTT. This chain links TRBV4-3 with TRBJ1-6; TRBD1 might be the D (5 bases). The CDR3 consists of 16 residues. V was cut by 0 bases and J by 9 bases, with 15 bases left in between. Germline loops: CDR1 LGHNA, CDR2 YSLEER.

The chain is built from TRBV7-9 and TRBJ2-1, with 9 nucleotides matching TRBD2. The CDR3 contains 16 residues. Looked up from germline, CDR1 is SEHNR and CDR2 is FQNEAQ (reference sequence). Losses at the gene ends were 1 base for V and 8 bases for J; bases not matched to a gene: 9. For the CDR3, the DNA is TGTGCCAGCAGCTTAGTAGCGGGGGTCGTCTGGGATGAGCAGTTCTTC. Translated: CASSLVAGVVWDEQFF.

This chain joins TRBV30 and TRBJ2-1; weak D call: TRBD2 (6 bases). Germline V gives CDR1 GTSNPN, CDR2 SVGIG (reference sequence). V shed 0 bases and J shed 5 bases, with 17 bases lying between them. The CDR3 runs 16 residues. The CDR3 sequence is CAWSVNARRGNNEQFF. The CDR3 nucleotides are TGTGCCTGGAGTGTAAACGCGCGGCGGGGTAACAATGAGCAGTTCTTC.

The CDR3 nucleotides read TGCGCCAGCAGCTTGGGACTAAACGTGGACACCGGGGAGCTGTTTTTT. Translated, it gives CASSLGLNVDTGELFF. The chain joins TRBV5-1 to TRBJ2-2; the D gene is possibly TRBD2 (5 bases). The CDR3 is made up of 16 amino acids. V was shortened by 0 bases and J by 3 bases, with 12 bases between the two germline ends. The germline gives CDR1 SGHRS, CDR2 YFSETQ. Full variable domain (remainder filled in from reference TRBV5-1 and TRBJ2-2): KAGVTQTPRYLIKTRGQQVTLSCSPISGHRSVSWYQQTPGQGLQFLFEYFSETQRNKGNFPGRFSGRQFSNSRSEMNVSTLELGDSALYLCASSLGLNVDTGELFFGEGSRLTVL.

This chain uses TRBV6-4 with TRBJ2-7; 7 bases align to TRBD1. V trimming: 7 bases; J trimming: 2 bases; junction bases outside the gene matches: 17. This CDR3 region has 17 residues. Germline loops: CDR1 MRHNA, CDR2 SNTAGT. CDR3 in amino acids: CASTRVRGRPLAYEQYF. The CDR3 bases are TGTGCCAGCACGCGGGTCAGGGGGAGACCACTCGCCTACGAGCAGTACTTC.

For this clonotype: Compared with germline, one end of the junction differs, possibly owing to a read error. V is TRBV20-1 and J is TRBJ2-7; TRBD2 might be the D (7 bases). The CDR3 extends over 16 amino acids. Germline V gene data show CDR1 as DFQATT and CDR2 as SNEGSKA (reference sequence). CDR3 in amino acids: CGARDPGGPFSYEQYF. The CDR3 region has the DNA TGCGGTGCTAGAGATCCCGGGGGGCCCTTCTCCTACGAGCAGTACTTC.

The V call is TRBV7-2, the J call TRBJ2-4; 7 bases align to TRBD2. CDR3 length: 14 amino acids. Germline lookup yields CDR1 SGHTA and CDR2 FQGNSA. V dropped 3 bases and J dropped 9; count of bases not matched to a gene: 8. The CDR3 nucleotides are TGTGCCAGCAGCTTCGGTGGGAGGGAGGGCATTCAGTACTTC. Translated: CASSFGGREGIQYF.

The gene calls are TRBV20-1 and TRBJ2-7, with 8 bases identical to TRBD1. V shed 4 bases and J 0 bases; nucleotides not matched to a gene: 5. Germline V gene data show CDR1 as DFQATT and CDR2 as SNEGSKA (reference sequence). This CDR3 comprises 14 residues. The DNA of the CDR3 is TGCAGTGCTACCCAGGGGGCCAGCTCCTACGAGCAGTACTTC. Protein sequence: CSATQGASSYEQYF.

The genes are TRBV5-1 and TRBJ1-2; 7 positions match TRBD1. The V gene's germline CDR1 is SGHRS and CDR2 YFSETQ. The trim removed 2 bases at V and 2 bases at J, leaving 3 bases unmatched. CDR3 length: 14 residues. CDR3 DNA sequence: TGCGCCAGCAGCTTTATAGGGGGCAACTATGGCTACACCTTC. This gives the protein CASSFIGGNYGYTF.

V usage is TRBV14 and J usage is TRBJ1-2; 7 nucleotides align to TRBD1. This CDR3 region has 16 residues. With 2 bases clipped from V and 4 bases from J, the junction kept 10 bases outside the gene matches. CDR1 and CDR2 (germline): SGHDN, FVKESK. CDR3 in DNA: TGTGCCAGCAGCCAACGTCGGACAGGCGCACTCTATGGCTACACCTTC. Amino acids: CASSQRRTGALYGYTF.

This sequence joins TRBV18 and TRBJ2-3, with 10 nucleotides matching TRBD2. This CDR3 is built from 15 residues. J gave up 6 bases and V 6 bases, and 9 bases lay outside the gene matches. Germline loops: CDR1 KGHSH, CDR2 LQKENI. CDR3 nucleotides: TGTGCCAGCTCGTCCGGGACTAGCGCCCCGGATACGCAGTATTTT. It specifies CASSSGTSAPDTQYF.

The chain combines TRBV6-5 with TRBJ2-7; TRBD1 agrees at 9 bases. There are 15 residues in the CDR3. J gave up 3 bases and V 0 bases, and 3 bases lay outside the gene matches. Germline V gives CDR1 MNHEY, CDR2 SVGAGI. CDR3 coding DNA: TGTGCCAGCAGTTACTCTGGACAGGGGTACTACGAGCAGTACTTC. As protein: CASSYSGQGYYEQYF.

This clonotype was found a few times. J is TRBJ2-6 and V is TRBV6-5; weak D call: TRBD1 (5 bases). This CDR3 comprises 16 residues. Deletions cut 0 bases from V and 2 bases from J, with 8 bases between. Germline assignment: CDR1 MNHEY and CDR2 SVGAGI. The CDR3 sequence is CASSYSSGTGANVLTF. CDR3 DNA: TGTGCCAGCAGTTACTCTTCAGGGACTGGGGCCAACGTCCTGACTTTC.

This chain connects TRBV15 to TRBJ1-2; no clear D. In germline, CDR1 is LNHNV, CDR2 YYDKDF (reference sequence). V gave up 4 bases and J gave up 5 bases, with 11 bases separating them. The CDR3 consists of 13 residues. The CDR3 reads CATSKSPGYGYTF. The CDR3 DNA sequence: TGTGCCACCAGCAAATCGCCGGGGTATGGCTACACCTTC.